These 23 T cell receptor beta chains were all obtained from the same sample, sequenced in a study of CD8 T cells in ankylosing spondylitis. One entry per CDR3 protein, called by TCRdb with MiXCR from the 5' RACE reads. The sample lists tens of thousands of distinct CDR3 sequences, roughly a sixth occurring once. The sample consisted of blood. These receptor sequences come from a male donor with ankylosing spondylitis or in good health (not recorded which).

This clonotype appeared many times. This chain connects TRBV5-1 to TRBJ2-5; D is perhaps TRBD2 (5 bases). The CDR3 contains 13 residues. Trimming pared 4 bases from V and 5 bases from J, leaving 12 bases between. The germline V gene encodes CDR1 SGHRS and CDR2 YFSETQ. The CDR3 sequence is CASSPREWETQYF. CDR3 coding DNA: TGCGCCAGCAGCCCGAGGGAGTGGGAGACCCAGTACTTC.

The table lists this clonotype with many counts. This sequence joins TRBV28 and TRBJ1-5; TRBD1 matches 8 bases. The germline gives CDR1 MDHEN, CDR2 SYDVKM. The CDR3 is 17 residues long. The ends lost 6 bases at V and 2 bases at J; junction bases unmatched: 12. CDR3 amino acids: CASSLPRTGKGNQPQHF. CDR3 nucleotides: TGTGCCAGCAGCCTACCTCGGACAGGGAAAGGCAATCAGCCCCAGCATTTT. The full variable domain, completed using reference TRBV28 and TRBJ1-5, is DVKVTQSSRYLVKRTGEKVFLECVQDMDHENMFWYRQDPGLGLRLIYFSYDVKMKEKGDIPEGYSVSREKKERFSLILESASTNQTSMYLCASSLPRTGKGNQPQHFGDGTRLSIL.

The rearrangement uses TRBV12-3 or TRBV12-4 and TRBJ2-7; D tentatively reads TRBD1 or TRBD2 (5 bases each). With 5 bases removed from V and 1 base from J, the gap between germline ends came to 12 bases. The CDR3 covers 14 residues. CDR3 protein: CASSNWDGSYEQYF. In DNA form, the CDR3 reads TGTGCCAGCAGTAACTGGGACGGATCCTACGAGCAGTACTTC.

The V call is TRBV27, the J call TRBJ2-6; 10 nucleotides line up with TRBD1. The J segment lost 2 bases and the V segment lost 6 bases, leaving 4 bases of the junction unmatched. Germline lookup yields CDR1 MNHEY and CDR2 SMNVEV (reference sequence). The CDR3 length is 16 residues. The CDR3 loop reads CASRGQGIPGANVLTF. In DNA, the CDR3 is TGTGCCAGCAGGGGACAGGGGATCCCTGGGGCCAACGTCCTGACTTTC.

This clonotype was seen only a few times. The chain combines TRBV18 with TRBJ2-3; perhaps TRBD1 as D (5 bases). The CDR3 has 15 amino acids. V was trimmed by 6 bases and J by 0 bases, leaving 13 bases between them. Germline CDR1 and CDR2: KGHSH and LQKENI. CDR3 sequence reads: CASSKTGSSTDTQYF. In DNA form, the CDR3 reads TGTGCCAGCTCGAAAACAGGCTCTAGCACAGATACGCAGTATTTT.

There are many counts of this clonotype. This chain connects TRBV4-2 to TRBJ2-5; tentative D call: TRBD2 (5 bases). The CDR3 totals 15 residues. Germline values: CDR1 LGHNA, CDR2 YNFKEQ. Trimming left V 0 bases short and J 4 bases short, with 12 bases between. The CDR3 protein is CASSQDPRGSETQYF. CDR3 bases: TGTGCCAGCAGCCAAGATCCACGGGGTTCAGAGACCCAGTACTTC.

This clonotype has at least ten counts. V is TRBV7-9 and J is TRBJ2-1; D not resolved. V gave up 2 bases and J gave up 8 bases, with 7 bases separating them. This CDR3 has 12 amino acids. The germline V gene has CDR1 SEHNR and CDR2 FQNEAQ (reference sequence). The CDR3 spells CASSLISHEQFF. Written as DNA, the CDR3 is TGTGCCAGCAGCTTAATCTCCCATGAGCAGTTCTTC. The full variable domain, rest sourced from reference TRBV7-9 and TRBJ2-1, is DTGVSQNPRHKITKRGQNVTFRCDPISEHNRLYWYRQTLGQGPEFLTYFQNEAQLEKSRLLSDRFSAERPKGSFSTLEIQRTEQGDSAMYLCASSLISHEQFFGPGTRLTVL.

This clonotype has a count of ten or more. The chain couples TRBV20-1 to TRBJ2-1; 9 bases agree with TRBD2. Trimming took 5 bases from V and 3 from J; bases not matched to a gene: 5. CDR1 is DFQATT and CDR2 is SNEGSKA in the germline V gene (reference sequence). This CDR3 is 14 amino acids long. CDR3: CSAQTSGIYNEQFF. CDR3 coding DNA: TGCAGTGCTCAGACTAGCGGCATCTACAATGAGCAGTTCTTC.

V gene TRBV30 combines with J gene TRBJ1-1, with D possibly matching TRBD1 (5 bases). Germline lookup yields CDR1 GTSNPN and CDR2 SVGIG (reference sequence). CDR3 size: 13 residues. Trimming pared 5 bases from V and 8 bases from J, leaving 18 bases between. For the CDR3, the DNA is TGTGCCTGGTCCTCGGGGCGCGGGGCGGAAGCTTTCTTT. Encoded protein: CAWSSGRGAEAFF.

The rearrangement links TRBV12-3 or TRBV12-4 to TRBJ2-2; the D gene could be TRBD1 or TRBD2 (5 bases each). The CDR3 extends over 17 amino acids. The ends were cut back, 1 base at V and 9 bases at J, with 21 bases in the middle. The DNA for the CDR3 is TGTGCCAGCAGTTTAGTCCGGGGCCCCGAGGTAACCAGGGAGCTGTTTTTT. It is translated as CASSLVRGPEVTRELFF.

The chain is built from TRBV28 and TRBJ2-7, with 8 nucleotides matching TRBD1. CDR3 size: 15 residues. Germline values: CDR1 MDHEN, CDR2 SYDVKM. The J segment lost 5 bases and the V segment lost 3 bases, leaving 9 bases of the junction unmatched. For the CDR3, the DNA is TGTGCCAGCAGTTTTGACAGGGGTTTCGACCACGAGCAGTACGTC. Its translation: CASSFDRGFDHEQYV.

This clonotype came up a few times. This chain connects TRBV7-2 to TRBJ2-5, with 7 bases aligning to TRBD1. CDR3 length equals 13 residues. The germline V gene encodes CDR1 SGHTA and CDR2 FQGNSA. V was pared by 6 bases and J by 4 bases, with 5 bases of the junction left unmatched. For the CDR3, the DNA is TGTGCCAGCAGACAGACAGGGATAGAGACCCAGTACTTC. Residues: CASRQTGIETQYF.

This clonotype was seen at least ten times. The genes are TRBV6-5 and TRBJ1-1; 7 nucleotides agree with TRBD1. Germline V CDR1 and CDR2: MNHEY, SVGAGI. The CDR3 totals 15 residues. The J segment lost 3 bases and the V segment lost 2 bases, leaving 6 bases of the junction unmatched. The CDR3 sequence is CASSYIRGWDTEAFF. The CDR3 DNA sequence: TGTGCCAGCAGTTACATCAGGGGGTGGGACACTGAAGCTTTCTTT.

The V gene is TRBV7-2, the J gene TRBJ2-4; D remains ambiguous. V was clipped by 5 bases and J by 5 bases, with 13 bases between them. Germline V CDR1 and CDR2: SGHTA, FQGNSA. The CDR3 is 14 amino acids. This CDR3 reads CASSPAGPQNIQYF. The CDR3 coding sequence is TGTGCCAGCAGCCCAGCCGGGCCGCAAAACATTCAGTACTTC.

This clonotype was observed a handful of times. The CDR3, as DNA: TGTGCCAGCAGCAGGGACCGCAATCAGCCCCAGCATTTT. This translates into CASSRDRNQPQHF. This chain uses TRBV7-8 with TRBJ1-5; D is perhaps TRBD1 (5 bases). V gave up 5 bases and J gave up 2 bases, with 7 bases separating them. CDR1 is SGHVS, CDR2 FQNEAQ, per germline. CDR3 size: 13 residues. Full variable domain (missing parts from reference TRBV7-8 and TRBJ1-5): GAGVSQSPRYKVAKRGQDVALRCDPISGHVSLFWYQQALGQGPEFLTYFQNEAQLDKSGLPSDRFFAERPEGSVSTLKIQRTQQEDSAVYLCASSRDRNQPQHFGDGTRLSIL.

This clonotype was seen many times. This rearrangement joins TRBV7-9 to TRBJ2-3; D is possibly TRBD2 (6 bases). V lost 3 bases to trimming and J lost 4 bases, with 14 bases between them. The CDR3 has 15 amino acids. Germline V CDR1 and CDR2: SEHNR, FQNEAQ (reference sequence). CDR3 protein: CASSFGGRSADTQYF. CDR3 DNA sequence: TGTGCCAGCAGCTTTGGAGGGAGAAGCGCAGATACGCAGTATTTT. The variable domain in full, with the rest retrieved from reference TRBV7-9 and TRBJ2-3, is DTGVSQNPRHKITKRGQNVTFRCDPISEHNRLYWYRQTLGQGPEFLTYFQNEAQLEKSRLLSDRFSAERPKGSFSTLEIQRTEQGDSAMYLCASSFGGRSADTQYFGPGTRLTVL.

This rearrangement joins TRBV6-5 to TRBJ2-1; 8 nucleotides line up with TRBD1. The junction had 8 bases not matched to a gene; V was cut back by 5 bases and J by 5 bases. CDR3 length: 15 residues. CDR1 MNHEY and CDR2 SVGAGI come from the germline V gene. CDR3 sequence (DNA): TGTGCCAGCAGTCGGGACAGGAATGATAACAATGAGCAGTTCTTC. Translating it yields CASSRDRNDNNEQFF.

At least ten counts were recorded for this clonotype. The chain's CDR3 is CASSFKGRDTEAFF. CDR3 DNA: TGTGCCAGCAGTTTTAAGGGCAGGGACACTGAAGCTTTCTTT. The rearrangement joins TRBV28 to TRBJ1-1, with a tentative D call TRBD1 (5 bases). The V and J ends lost 3 bases and 3 bases respectively, with 11 bases between them. Germline CDR1 is MDHEN and CDR2 is SYDVKM. This CDR3 spans 14 amino acids.

At least ten counts were recorded for this clonotype. This sequence joins TRBV10-3 and TRBJ1-1; no definite D call. This CDR3 has 12 residues. The germline V and J ends were trimmed by 11 bases and 1 base, with 11 bases remaining between them. CDR1 and CDR2 from the germline V gene are ENHRY and SYGVKD. The CDR3 nucleotides are TGTGCCGGGCGGTCGACGAACACTGAAGCTTTCTTT. It specifies CAGRSTNTEAFF.

In this sample, this clonotype turned up many times. The gene calls are TRBV12-3 or TRBV12-4 and TRBJ2-2; no definite D call. Between the trimmed V and J ends, which lost 7 bases and 7 bases, there was a span of 4 bases. The CDR3 spans 10 residues. In DNA, the CDR3 is TGTGCCAGCAAAGGCGGGGAGCTGTTTTTT. Translated, it gives CASKGGELFF.

This clonotype was seen repeatedly, ten times or more. This chain uses TRBV10-3 with TRBJ2-3; a possible D gene is TRBD1 (5 bases). CDR1 and CDR2 from the germline V gene are ENHRY and SYGVKD. The CDR3 contains 15 residues. Trimming removed 3 bases at V and 5 bases at J, with 15 bases between. CDR3 coding DNA: TGTGCCATCAGTGAAACCCCAGGGCTGGGAGATACGCAGTATTTT. Translating gives CAISETPGLGDTQYF.

The table lists this clonotype with many counts. The CDR3 DNA is TGTGCCAGCAGCCGCATGTCTAGCTGGGAGCAGTACTTC. This encodes CASSRMSSWEQYF. The genes are TRBV7-2 and TRBJ2-7; TRBD2 is a possible D gene (5 bases). The CDR3 extends over 13 amino acids. Trimming took off 5 bases at V and 7 bases at J, with 15 bases between the two ends. CDR1 SGHTA and CDR2 FQGNSA come from the germline V gene. Looking up the rest from reference TRBV7-2 and TRBJ2-7 gives the full variable domain: GAGVSQSPSNKVTEKGKDVELRCDPISGHTALYWYRQSLGQGLEFLIYFQGNSAPDKSGLPSDRFSAERTGGSVSTLTIQRTQQEDSAVYLCASSRMSSWEQYFGPGTRLTVT.

This clonotype was detected a few times. The rearrangement links TRBV27 to TRBJ2-7; D is perhaps TRBD1 (6 bases). V was trimmed by 3 bases and J by 4 bases, leaving 16 bases between them. The CDR3 covers 15 residues. Germline loops: CDR1 MNHEY, CDR2 SMNVEV (reference sequence). The CDR3 region is CASSLGTGRAYEQYF. DNA of the CDR3: TGTGCCAGCAGTTTGGGTACAGGGCGCGCGTACGAGCAGTACTTC.